The 8 T cell receptor beta chains below come from one sample, sequenced in a study of blood T cell repertoires in COVID-19. Assay: immunoSEQ multiplex PCR; the TCRdb copy retains only in-frame clones and omits some. The profile shows hundreds of thousands of clones, 86% of them singletons. The sample comprised peripheral blood. Receptor source: a woman older than 75 with COVID-19, enrolled during active disease.

This chain joins TRBV5-5 and TRBJ2-5, with D uncertain. CDR1 is SGHKS, CDR2 YYEKEE, per germline (reference sequence). V lost 0 bases and J lost 3, with 12 bases in between. This CDR3 has 15 residues. The chain's CDR3 is CASSLARQSKETQYF. The CDR3 coding sequence is TGTGCCAGCAGCTTGGCCAGGCAGTCCAAAGAGACCCAGTACTTC. The full variable domain, completed using reference TRBV5-5 and TRBJ2-5, is DAGVTQSPTHLIKTRGQQVTLRCSPISGHKSVSWYQQVLGQGPQFIFQYYEKEERGRGNFPDRFSARQFPNYSSELNVNALLLGDSALYLCASSLARQSKETQYFGPGTRLLVL.

The chain has TRBV6-5 and TRBJ2-5, with TRBD2 matching over 7 bases. The CDR3 totals 13 residues. Germline V CDR1 and CDR2: MNHEY, SVGAGI. Trimming cost V 7 bases and J 2 bases; bases outside gene matches: 4. In nucleotides, the CDR3 is TGTGCCAGCAAGTTGGGGGGGCAAGAGACCCAGTACTTC. This encodes CASKLGGQETQYF.

The CDR3 DNA reads TGTGCCACCGTCGCCCCCGGGAGCTCCTACAATGAGCAGTTCTTC. This translates into CATVAPGSSYNEQFF. The chain carries TRBV6-5 and TRBJ2-1, with a weak D call TRBD2 (6 bases). The germline CDR1 and CDR2 sequences are MNHEY and SVGAGI. The CDR3 runs 15 residues. Trimming left V 10 bases short and J 0 bases short, with 16 bases between.

The gene calls are TRBV5-1 and TRBJ2-1, with D perhaps matching TRBD1 (6 bases). Germline CDR1 SGHRS, CDR2 YFSETQ. Trimming pared 4 bases from V and 0 bases from J, leaving 8 bases between. The CDR3 has 14 residues. CDR3 sequence (DNA): TGCGCCAGCAGCCCGGACAGCTCCTACAATGAGCAGTTCTTC. Translation: CASSPDSSYNEQFF.

The rearrangement joins TRBV19 to TRBJ2-1; perhaps TRBD2 as D (6 bases). The CDR3 runs to 13 residues. Germline values: CDR1 LNHDA, CDR2 SQIVND (reference sequence). V was trimmed by 1 base and J by 7 bases, leaving 8 bases between them. CDR3 sequence: CASSIGGGNEQFF. CDR3 coding DNA: TGTGCCAGTAGTATAGGAGGAGGGAATGAGCAGTTCTTC.

CDR3 loop: CASSRWKQAYTEAFF. For the CDR3, the DNA is TGTGCCAGCAGCCGGTGGAAGCAGGCATACACTGAAGCTTTCTTT. This chain links TRBV5-6 with TRBJ1-1; no clear D gene. Deletions cut 4 bases from V and 3 bases from J, with 16 bases between. This CDR3 comprises 15 residues. The germline CDR1 and CDR2 sequences are SGHDT and YYEEEE.

The gene calls are TRBV29-1 and TRBJ1-1; the match to TRBD1 covers 7 bases. From germline, CDR1 is SQVTM and CDR2 ANQGSEA. V trimming: 6 bases; J trimming: 5 bases; junction bases outside the gene matches: 9. The CDR3 is 13 amino acids. This CDR3 is CSVRQGGETEAFF. CDR3 nucleotides: TGCAGCGTCAGACAGGGAGGCGAGACTGAAGCTTTCTTT. Based on the CDR3 plus reference TRBV29-1 and TRBJ1-1, the full variable domain is SAVISQKPSRDICQRGTSLTIQCQVDSQVTMMFWYRQQPGQSLTLIATANQGSEATYESGFVIDKFPISRPNLTFSTLTVSNMSPEDSSIYLCSVRQGGETEAFFGQGTRLTVV.

The V call is TRBV6-2 or TRBV6-3, the J call TRBJ1-5, with TRBD1 matching 8 bases. Per the germline V gene, CDR1 is MNHEY and CDR2 is SVGEGT. This CDR3 comprises 17 residues. J gave up 7 bases and V 0 bases, and 11 bases lay outside the gene matches. CDR3 in DNA: TGTGCCAGCAGTTACTCGAGAGCACCAGGGGGCTGGCAGCCCCAGCATTTT. This codes for CASSYSRAPGGWQPQHF.